This T cell receptor (beta chain) was identified in a study of T cell responses to AZD1222 COVID-19 vaccine (dated by TCRdb to the early 2020s). Regarding the study in general: Because spike-specific TCR depth and breadth did not differ between the two schedules, AZD1222 recipients who got a second dose at roughly 4 weeks were pooled with those who got a second dose at roughly 12 weeks. TCR sequencing was performed for 230 to 250 trial participants, of whom roughly 200 were given two doses of AZD1222 and 26 were given two doses of MenACWY control vaccine. Trial participants were enrolled into age subgroups of 18-55, 56-69 and 70-plus years, which contained around 150, 28 and 57 TCR-sequenced participants, respectively. General findings and caveats noted by the study authors: Reportedly, almost half of the unique spike-specific TCRs recognized epitopes lying outside the regions that are mutated in the B.1.351 and B.1.1.7 variants. The 56-69-year group was small, and its depth increase did not reach significance, likely because of low power. Because no day 14 peak-response samples were available, repertoires were characterized only after the peak T cell response. CD4 TCRs associated with the vaccine covered the entire spike protein, and the dominant responses were in regions 160-218 and 743-854. Participants were mostly white British and included more females than males, and it was suggested by the authors that clonal diversity may have been underestimated. Conclusions about previously exposed vaccinees are limited because only six or seven AZD1222 recipients were SARS-CoV-2 seropositive at baseline. Spike-specific TCR breadth and depth rose significantly after two AZD1222 doses compared with day 0 and with MenACWY recipients.

Worth noting for this clone: Its antigen is not yet known. Base quality data are lacking; no much larger clone is found one base away.

The CDR3 regions of human TCRbeta chains were subjected to immunosequencing. Regarding the original processing steps: Repertoire TCRs were checked for matches against a reference library of SARS-CoV-2-specific TCRs that had been generated using the MIRA antigen-specificity platform. Breadth meant the fraction of unique TCRs that were SARS-CoV-2-associated, whereas depth meant the fraction of total T cells that were SARS-CoV-2-associated. Using the MIRA data, each spike-specific TCR was mapped to the spike region that the TCR reacts to and placed in a CD4 or CD8 class. Log10-transformed breadth and depth values were compared by one-way ANOVA with Sidak's multiple comparisons tests. TCRdb's version of the immuneACCESS table is confined to in-frame rearrangements and falls short of the full clone set. An unresolved V gene accounts for under half of the shortfall where checked; the remainder is of unknown origin. That table gives V, J and clone size, and the DNA gave D and trimming. The sample data list more than 120,000 clones, and about 93% of these were observed just once. The top ten constitute around 5% of the sample.

The time point label for this specimen denotes: baseline before first vaccination. Vaccinee samples were obtained from the UK trials COV001 and COV002, which included a single-blind randomized controlled phase 2/3 trial of AZD1222 (ChAdOx1 nCoV-19) in healthy adults. For TCRbeta chain sequencing, PBMC samples from trial participants were taken at day 0 and at day 28 after the second dose. This TCR was sampled from an adult in good health. This sample comprised peripheral blood, obtained on day 0 of AZD1222 vaccination.

The nucleotide sequence is TGTGCCAGCAGTTACTCGGCCGGGAATCACTACGAGCAGTACTTC. Translated, this gives CASSYSAGNHYEQYF. The chain joins TRBV6-5 to TRBJ2-7, and possibly TRBD2, on 5 matching bases. There are 15 amino acids in the CDR3, from cysteine to phenylalanine inclusive. Of all the DNA, just the CDR3 is kept, 45 bases in frame from base 1. V drops 0 bases and J drops 3 bases, leaving 12 bases in between. As encoded in the germline V gene, CDR1 is MNHEY while CDR2 is SVGAGI.